The 18 T cell receptor beta chains below all came from one sample that was sequenced in a study of OX40 agonist ivuxolimab in advanced cancers. Library preparation employed the immunoSEQ multiplex PCR assay. The clones in this table, taken by TCRdb from immuneACCESS, are in-frame only. Not every clone is retained; where verified, under half of the shortfall comes from an unresolved V gene, and the cause of the rest is unknown. Here the sample has about 91,000 clones; 84% occur a single time. 1% to 1.3% of the sample goes to the ten largest clones. Sequencing used CD4+ or CD8+ T cells sorted from blood, obtained in a trial of the OX40 agonist ivuxolimab. Source of these receptors: an adult with an advanced solid tumor such as melanoma, head and neck, liver or kidney cancer.

J is TRBJ2-7 and V is TRBV6-1, with D possibly TRBD1 on 5 matching bases. Trimming removed 1 base from V and 3 bases from J, with 13 bases in between. Germline assignment: CDR1 MNHNS and CDR2 SASEGT. This CDR3 contains 15 residues. CDR3 amino acids: CASSEGSPGNYEQYF. CDR3 sequence (DNA): TGTGCCAGCAGTGAAGGTTCCCCAGGGAACTACGAGCAGTACTTC.

The sample holds one count of this clone. This chain links TRBV6-5 with TRBJ2-2; TRBD1 aligns across 11 bases. Germline V gene sequence: CDR1 MNHEY, CDR2 SVGAGI. This CDR3 has 16 residues. J gave up 5 bases and V 4 bases, and 6 bases lay outside the gene matches. CDR3 sequence reads: CASSSRGTGGTGELFF. The DNA for the CDR3 is TGTGCCAGCAGTTCCCGGGGGACAGGGGGGACCGGGGAGCTGTTTTTT.

This clone turned up a few times. This rearrangement joins TRBV5-3 to TRBJ1-2; D is ambiguous. TRBV5-3 is treated as an ORF (open reading frame) with a function not yet certain. Trimming stripped 5 bases from V and 8 bases from J, with 7 bases between. The CDR3 has 10 residues. The CDR3 sequence is CARRDWGYTF. The CDR3 coding sequence is TGTGCCAGAAGAGATTGGGGCTACACCTTC.

The chain is built from TRBV7-9 and TRBJ2-1; D is undetermined. The CDR3 sequence is 14 residues long. V gave up 5 bases and J gave up 2 bases, with 10 bases separating them. Germline lookup yields CDR1 SEHNR and CDR2 FQNEAQ (reference sequence). The CDR3 DNA sequence: TGTGCCAGCAGCCTAACAACGCCCTACAATGAGCAGTTCTTC. This gives the protein CASSLTTPYNEQFF.

The rearrangement uses TRBV5-1 and TRBJ2-3, with unresolved D. V was cut by 4 bases and J by 5 bases, with 11 bases left in between. The germline CDR1 and CDR2 sequences are SGHRS and YFSETQ. The CDR3 runs 13 residues. The CDR3 DNA reads TGCGCCAGCAGCCTGATAAGCCGAGATACGCAGTATTTT. Amino acids: CASSLISRDTQYF.

V and J are TRBV21-1 and TRBJ1-1; TRBD1 is the table's D call, not checked against the DNA. TRBV21-1 is shown as a pseudogene. This CDR3 region has 15 residues. The CDR3 DNA follows: TGTGCCAGCAGCAAAGTCCAGGGGGAGAGCACTGAAGCTTTCTTT. Its translation: CASSKVQGESTEAFF.

The chain uses TRBV6-5 and TRBJ1-1; D not certain. In germline, CDR1 is MNHEY, CDR2 SVGAGI. The germline V and J ends were trimmed by 0 bases and 4 bases, with 15 bases remaining between them. CDR3 length: 16 amino acids. This chain's CDR3 is CASSYSPLWGGTEAFF. CDR3 sequence (DNA): TGTGCCAGCAGTTACTCCCCTCTTTGGGGAGGCACTGAAGCTTTCTTT.

V gene TRBV28 combines with J gene TRBJ1-1; 7 nucleotides match TRBD1. The CDR3 totals 16 residues. Germline assignment: CDR1 MDHEN and CDR2 SYDVKM. V gave up 7 bases and J gave up 1 base; unmatched junction bases: 12. CDR3 coding DNA: TGTGCCAGCAACCTCCCTGTGACAGGGACGAACACTGAAGCTTTCTTT. Translation: CASNLPVTGTNTEAFF.

V and J are TRBV2 and TRBJ1-5; possibly TRBD1 for D (5 bases). The CDR3 consists of 13 residues. With 8 bases removed from V and 5 bases from J, the gap between germline ends came to 13 bases. CDR1 is SNHLY, CDR2 FYNNEI, per germline. The CDR3 sequence is CASGLSQDQPQHF. The CDR3 nucleotides are TGTGCCAGCGGATTATCACAGGATCAGCCCCAGCATTTT.

The chain uses TRBV19 and TRBJ2-1, with D possibly matching TRBD1 (5 bases). The ends were cut back, 4 bases at V and 0 bases at J, with 13 bases in the middle. Germline V CDR1 and CDR2: LNHDA, SQIVND (reference sequence). The length of the CDR3 is 16 residues. The CDR3 loop reads CASSTSGFTSYNEQFF. Written as DNA, the CDR3 is TGTGCCAGTAGTACCTCAGGGTTTACCTCCTACAATGAGCAGTTCTTC.

This clone was found once. The chain uses TRBV7-2 and TRBJ1-5; no definite D call. The V end lost 4 bases, the J end lost 1 base, and 14 bases lay between the germline ends. Per germline, CDR1 SGHTA and CDR2 FQGNSA. CDR3 size: 16 residues. The CDR3 sequence is CASSSQGPGSNQPQHF. The CDR3 DNA sequence: TGTGCCAGCAGCTCCCAAGGGCCTGGCAGCAATCAGCCCCAGCATTTT.

The CDR3 DNA sequence: TGTGCCAGCAGCCCCGGACATGGGCAAGAGACCCAGTACTTC. It translates to CASSPGHGQETQYF. The V call is TRBV7-9, the J call TRBJ2-5; D perhaps matches TRBD1 (5 bases). The CDR3 sequence is 14 residues long. V was trimmed by 5 bases and J by 2 bases, leaving 12 bases between them. Germline V gene lookup returns CDR1 SEHNR and CDR2 FQNEAQ (reference sequence).

This rearrangement joins TRBV10-1 to TRBJ1-1, with D maybe TRBD1 (6 bases). The CDR3 is made up of 18 amino acids. Trimming removed 2 bases from V and 0 bases from J, with 19 bases in between. CDR1 is WNHNN and CDR2 is SYGVQD in the germline V gene (reference sequence). The CDR3 DNA reads as TGCGCCAGCAGTGAGGAGGGGGGTCGTAGGGCCTTGAACACTGAAGCTTTCTTT. This codes for CASSEEGGRRALNTEAFF.

The genes are TRBV4-3 and TRBJ1-6; D gene uncertain. This CDR3 region has 14 residues. Trimming removed 0 bases at V and 10 bases at J, with 10 bases between. Germline lookup yields CDR1 LGHNA and CDR2 YSLEER. The CDR3 spells CASSQDLQESPLHF. CDR3 nucleotides: TGCGCCAGCAGCCAAGATTTGCAGGAATCACCCCTCCACTTT.

This clone was seen more than once but under ten times. The V gene is TRBV19, the J gene TRBJ2-1; D is perhaps TRBD1 or TRBD2 (5 bases each). Trimming removed 4 bases from V and 0 bases from J, with 10 bases in between. Per germline, CDR1 LNHDA and CDR2 SQIVND (reference sequence). CDR3 length: 15 residues. DNA for the CDR3: TGTGCCAGTAGTACACGGGGCAGCTCCTACAATGAGCAGTTCTTC. It translates to CASSTRGSSYNEQFF. Full variable domain (remainder filled in from reference TRBV19 and TRBJ2-1): DGGITQSPKYLFRKEGQNVTLSCEQNLNHDAMYWYRQDPGQGLRLIYYSQIVNDFQKGDIAEGYSVSREKKESFPLTVTSAQKNPTAFYLCASSTRGSSYNEQFFGPGTRLTVL.

The chain is built from TRBV7-9 and TRBJ1-1; D not resolved. CDR1 SEHNR and CDR2 FQNEAQ come from the germline V gene (reference sequence). The CDR3 is 15 residues long. Trimming pared 5 bases from V and 2 bases from J, leaving 15 bases between. The CDR3 loop reads CASSPRSRPNTEAFF. The CDR3 region has the DNA TGTGCCAGCAGCCCCCGAAGTAGGCCTAACACTGAAGCTTTCTTT.

The V call is TRBV7-2, the J call TRBJ2-7; 8 positions match TRBD2. The CDR3 has 14 residues. CDR1 and CDR2 from the germline V gene are SGHTA and FQGNSA. The V and J ends lost 5 bases and 2 bases, in that order; junction bases with no gene match: 5. DNA of the CDR3: TGTGCCAGCAGCCAAAACGGGGGGGCCTACGAGCAGTACTTC. Protein product: CASSQNGGAYEQYF. Based on the CDR3 plus reference TRBV7-2 and TRBJ2-7, the full variable domain is GAGVSQSPSNKVTEKGKDVELRCDPISGHTALYWYRQSLGQGLEFLIYFQGNSAPDKSGLPSDRFSAERTGGSVSTLTIQRTQQEDSAVYLCASSQNGGAYEQYFGPGTRLTVT.

This clone was recorded once. The V and J genes are TRBV4-1 and TRBJ1-2; no firm D call. The CDR3 is 15 residues long. In germline, CDR1 is MGHRA, CDR2 YSYEKL. Trimming stripped 0 bases from V and 5 bases from J, with 13 bases between. CDR3 sequence: CASSQDRPGLYGYTF. CDR3 nucleotides: TGCGCCAGCAGCCAAGATAGGCCGGGTTTATATGGCTACACCTTC.